This T cell receptor beta chain was recovered during a study of T cell clonotyping in hematopoietic cell transplantation. Regarding the study as a whole: Few recipient clonotypes overlapped donors; over 95% were de novo at given depth. Pathologically expanded recipient clonotypes increased progressively from day 30 to day 180 as diversity fell.

As for this clone: What it binds is unknown.

This CDR3 is 14 amino acids long. With 5 bases clipped from V and 4 bases from J, the junction kept 8 bases outside the gene matches. CDR1 and CDR2 (germline): LNHDA, SQIVND (reference sequence). This table comes from immunoSEQ multiplex PCR, and its TCRdb copy is limited to in-frame clones, with some not included. The sample includes approximately 12,000 clones, approximately 89% of them seen just once. The TCR comes from a female patient aged 60 or older who had an allogeneic stem cell transplant from an unrelated donor, so the T cells may come from the graft donor. Some clones in this sample may be carry-over from other donors' samples. The sequencing here drew on PBMCs, taken 100 days after allogeneic stem cell transplant. The V gene is TRBV19, the J gene TRBJ2-7; TRBD1 agrees at 7 bases. This chain's CDR3 is CASSPLLGQYEQYF. The CDR3 DNA is TGTGCCAGTAGTCCCCTACTGGGACAGTACGAGCAGTACTTC.